The 20 T cell receptor beta chains given below trace back to one sample, sequenced in a study of CD8 T cells in ankylosing spondylitis. One entry per CDR3 protein, called by TCRdb with MiXCR from the 5' RACE reads. The table has hundreds of thousands of distinct CDR3 sequences, roughly 26% seen once; the top ten hold just over 6.5%. Sample: blood, either unsorted or a sorted T cell fraction (not recorded which). All receptors come from a male donor with ankylosing spondylitis or in good health (not recorded which).

This clonotype appeared a few times. This sequence joins TRBV18 and TRBJ1-2, with D possibly TRBD1 on 5 matching bases. The ends were cut back, 2 bases at V and 3 bases at J, with 13 bases in the middle. The germline gives CDR1 KGHSH, CDR2 LQKENI. This CDR3 has 15 residues. CDR3 nucleotide sequence: TGTGCCAGCTCACCAACCGACAGAGCAGACTATGGCTACACCTTC. It specifies CASSPTDRADYGYTF. Based on the CDR3 plus reference TRBV18 and TRBJ1-2, the full variable domain is NAGVMQNPRHLVRRRGQEARLRCSPMKGHSHVYWYRQLPEEGLKFMVYLQKENIIDESGMPKERFSAEFPKEGPSILRIQQVVRGDSAAYFCASSPTDRADYGYTFGSGTRLTVV.

The V gene is TRBV20-1, the J gene TRBJ2-2; 9 bases fit TRBD2. Germline CDR1 and CDR2: DFQATT and SNEGSKA (reference sequence). J gave up 9 bases and V 3 bases, and 11 bases lay outside the gene matches. The CDR3 contains 15 residues. The CDR3 sequence: CSARRGGDPSRELFF. The DNA for the CDR3 is TGCAGTGCTAGGCGGGGGGGTGATCCTAGTCGGGAGCTGTTTTTT.

This clonotype occurred many times. The rearrangement joins TRBV10-3 to TRBJ2-1; D uncertain. Trimming stripped 3 bases from V and 10 bases from J, with 13 bases between. Germline V gives CDR1 ENHRY, CDR2 SYGVKD. The CDR3 length is 13 residues. In nucleotides, the CDR3 is TGTGCCATCAGTGAACTGGGTACGAGCGAGCAGTTCTTC. Protein product: CAISELGTSEQFF.

This clonotype has a single count. The V and J genes are TRBV6-5 and TRBJ2-7; D call uncertain. Germline values: CDR1 MNHEY, CDR2 SVGAGI. V lost 0 bases to trimming and J lost 0 bases, with 12 bases between them. CDR3 size: 16 residues. The CDR3 region has the DNA TGTGCCAGCAGTTACTCGTTTGGAAGGAGCTCCTACGAGCAGTACTTC. Its protein is CASSYSFGRSSYEQYF.

In its sample, this clonotype was seen many times. The rearrangement uses TRBV4-2 and TRBJ2-5; TRBD2 matches 9 bases. From germline, CDR1 is LGHNA and CDR2 YNFKEQ. The junction had 7 bases not matched to a gene; V was cut back by 0 bases and J by 2 bases. This CDR3 is 17 amino acids long. The DNA for the CDR3 is TGTGCCAGCAGCCAAGAGGGGACGACTAGCGGTCAAGAGACCCAGTACTTC. This sequence encodes CASSQEGTTSGQETQYF.

This rearrangement joins TRBV5-1 to TRBJ2-3, with TRBD2 identical over 14 bases. With 5 bases clipped from V and 5 bases from J, the junction kept 7 bases outside the gene matches. The length of the CDR3 is 16 residues. Germline-derived CDR1 and CDR2 are SGHRS and YFSETQ. The CDR3 DNA sequence: TGCGCCAGCAGTTTCGGACTAGCGGGAGGTAAAGATACGCAGTATTTT. Translation: CASSFGLAGGKDTQYF.

The chain is built from TRBV27 and TRBJ2-1; 9 bases line up with TRBD1. Looked up from germline, CDR1 is MNHEY and CDR2 is SMNVEV (reference sequence). V shed 5 bases, J shed 10 bases, and the junction held 9 bases outside the gene matches. CDR3 length: 14 residues. In nucleotides, the CDR3 is TGTGCCAGCAGTGCCCGGGACAGGGACCACGAGCAGTTCTTC. It translates to CASSARDRDHEQFF.

This chain links TRBV20-1 with TRBJ2-1, with TRBD2 matching over 12 bases. The V and J ends lost 5 bases and 5 bases, in that order; junction bases with no gene match: 13. The germline V gene has CDR1 DFQATT and CDR2 SNEGSKA (reference sequence). The CDR3 is 17 residues long. The CDR3 DNA is TGCAGTGCTCAAGACCCGACTAGCGGGAGATGGGACAATGAGCAGTTCTTC. It yields the protein CSAQDPTSGRWDNEQFF.

The chain carries TRBV7-2 and TRBJ2-2; 14 nucleotides align to TRBD2. V lost 4 bases and J lost 8; bases outside the gene matches: 9. Germline values: CDR1 SGHTA, CDR2 FQGNSA. CDR3 length: 17 amino acids. The chain's CDR3 is CASSSGLAGAVGGELFF. CDR3 sequence (DNA): TGTGCCAGCAGCTCGGGACTAGCGGGAGCCGTAGGGGGGGAGCTGTTTTTT.

V is TRBV7-2 and J is TRBJ2-7; 9 bases are a match to TRBD1. CDR3 length equals 16 residues. Germline CDR1 is SGHTA and CDR2 is FQGNSA. V lost 4 bases, J lost 1 base, and 8 bases stayed unmatched. In DNA, the CDR3 is TGTGCCAGCAGCTCGAGAACAGGGGGCGCTTCCTACGAGCAGTACTTC. Translating it yields CASSSRTGGASYEQYF.

This clonotype has just a few counts. The chain combines TRBV7-3 with TRBJ2-3, with D possibly being TRBD2 (5 bases). With 5 bases removed from V and 3 bases from J, the gap between germline ends came to 18 bases. The CDR3 length is 16 residues. Germline V CDR1 and CDR2: SGHTA, FQGTGA. CDR3: CASSRSGSEGTDTQYF. The CDR3 coding sequence is TGTGCCAGCAGCCGATCCGGTTCCGAGGGAACAGATACGCAGTATTTT.

This clonotype has more than one count but fewer than ten. The rearrangement joins TRBV20-1 to TRBJ1-1, with D tentatively TRBD1 (5 bases). CDR3 size: 13 residues. Germline V gene data show CDR1 as DFQATT and CDR2 as SNEGSKA (reference sequence). Between the trimmed V and J ends, which lost 7 bases and 0 bases, there was a span of 12 bases. The CDR3 protein is CSGRGPLNTEAFF. The CDR3 nucleotides are TGCAGTGGTCGGGGCCCACTGAACACTGAAGCTTTCTTT.

The chain is built from TRBV12-3 or TRBV12-4 and TRBJ2-2; D might be TRBD2 (6 bases). This CDR3 comprises 15 residues. V was shortened by 5 bases and J by 3 bases, with 13 bases between the two germline ends. The CDR3 is CASSLGGSDTGELFF. The CDR3 DNA reads TGTGCCAGCAGTCTCGGAGGGTCGGACACCGGGGAGCTGTTTTTT.

Of note for this clonotype: Given a much more abundant clone one base away, this may be a read error. CDR3 amino acids: CASSLDPASTQSF. Written as DNA, the CDR3 is TGTGCCAGCAGTTTAGATCCAGCGTCCACCCAGTCCTTC. This sequence joins TRBV28 and TRBJ2-5; D uncertain. This CDR3 has 13 amino acids. CDR1 and CDR2 (germline): MDHEN, SYDVKM.

The table lists this clonotype with many counts. The chain combines TRBV6-5 with TRBJ2-3; 10 bases line up with TRBD2. CDR1 is MNHEY and CDR2 is SVGAGI in the germline V gene. CDR3 length: 16 amino acids. Trimming cost V 6 bases and J 0 bases; bases outside gene matches: 6. CDR3 bases: TGTGCCAGCAGATATAGCGGGAGGTATAGCACAGATACGCAGTATTTT. Its protein is CASRYSGRYSTDTQYF.

This clonotype was observed a few times. The gene calls are TRBV24-1 and TRBJ2-2; TRBD1 matches at 7 bases. The CDR3 spans 15 residues. Germline CDR1 is KGHDR and CDR2 is SFDVKD. Trimming removed 0 bases from V and 6 bases from J; junction bases left unmatched: 3. CDR3 DNA: TGTGCCACCAGTGATTTGGACAGGGCCCCCGGGGAGCTGTTTTTT. Its protein is CATSDLDRAPGELFF.

The rearrangement joins TRBV29-1 to TRBJ2-7, with 11 positions matching TRBD1. The CDR3 is 12 amino acids. CDR1 and CDR2 (germline): SQVTM, ANQGSEA. The junction had 3 bases not matched to a gene; V was cut back by 6 bases and J by 5 bases. The CDR3 loop reads CSVGGQGDEQYF. DNA for the CDR3: TGCAGCGTCGGGGGACAGGGGGACGAGCAGTACTTC.

This clonotype was counted ten times or more. The genes are TRBV7-8 and TRBJ2-7; D may be TRBD2 (7 bases). In germline, CDR1 is SGHVS, CDR2 FQNEAQ. The CDR3 sequence is 17 residues long. Trimming removed 1 base from V and 2 bases from J, with 18 bases in between. The CDR3 region is CASSLGSSGGGAYEQYF. The CDR3 DNA is TGTGCCAGCAGCTTAGGATCTTCGGGGGGCGGAGCCTACGAGCAGTACTTC. Drawing the rest from reference TRBV7-8 and TRBJ2-7, the complete variable domain is GAGVSQSPRYKVAKRGQDVALRCDPISGHVSLFWYQQALGQGPEFLTYFQNEAQLDKSGLPSDRFFAERPEGSVSTLKIQRTQQEDSAVYLCASSLGSSGGGAYEQYFGPGTRLTVT.

The gene calls are TRBV20-1 and TRBJ2-7; TRBD1 agrees at 9 bases. Per germline, CDR1 DFQATT and CDR2 SNEGSKA (reference sequence). CDR3 size: 16 residues. V shed 2 bases, J shed 3 bases, and the junction held 11 bases outside the gene matches. The CDR3 nucleotides read TGCAGTGCTAGAACGGTCCGGGACAGGGCCGTCTACGAGCAGTACTTC. Protein: CSARTVRDRAVYEQYF.

This clonotype was observed a handful of times. The chain has TRBV20-1 and TRBJ2-7; 7 bases fit TRBD2. V was clipped by 1 base and J by 0 bases; unmatched bases: 3. In germline, CDR1 is DFQATT, CDR2 SNEGSKA (reference sequence). The CDR3 has 14 amino acids. The CDR3 loop reads CSARGGGSSYEQYF. The CDR3 DNA follows: TGCAGTGCTAGAGGGGGGGGGAGCTCCTACGAGCAGTACTTC.